This T cell receptor (beta chain) was captured in a study of Ad26.COV2.S vaccination and SARS-CoV-2 variants. Study-wide results and caveats: Spike-specific responses of CD8+ and CD4+ T cells were reported to display substantial breadth after vaccination. Similar non-spike TCR breadth was seen in vaccine and placebo recipients. Analytic work on TCR breadth and depth might have understated the full extent of total T cell responses. Placebo recipients trailed vaccine recipients in spike-specific TCR breadth.

Germline lookup yields CDR1 LGHNA and CDR2 YNFKEQ. The CDR3 totals 14 residues. The V gene lost 5 bases and the J gene lost 1 base, with 11 bases spanning the gap. The repertoire was sequenced with immunoSEQ multiplex PCR; TCRdb's copy has only in-frame clones and lacks some. The top ten clones hold about 3.9% of a sample with about 350,000 clones, about 91% of them seen once. A note on this clone: Its specificity is not known.

The rearrangement links TRBV4-2 to TRBJ1-1; D is uncertain. The source of this sequence is a human donor who had recovered from COVID-19. Sample: peripheral blood, taken after recovery from COVID-19. CDR3 DNA: TGTGCCAGCAGCGCTCTTACCCAGAACACTGAAGCTTTCTTT. Its translation is CASSALTQNTEAFF.